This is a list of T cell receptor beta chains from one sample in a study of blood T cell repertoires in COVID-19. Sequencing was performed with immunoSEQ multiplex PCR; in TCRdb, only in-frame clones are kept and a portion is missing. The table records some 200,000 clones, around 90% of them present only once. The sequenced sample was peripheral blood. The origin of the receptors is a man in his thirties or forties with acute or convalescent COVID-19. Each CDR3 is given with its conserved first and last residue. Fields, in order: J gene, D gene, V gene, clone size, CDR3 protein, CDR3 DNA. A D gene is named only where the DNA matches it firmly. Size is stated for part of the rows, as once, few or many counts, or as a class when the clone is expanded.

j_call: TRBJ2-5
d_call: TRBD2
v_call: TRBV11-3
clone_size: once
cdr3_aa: CASSRVAGVTQYF
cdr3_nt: TGTGCCAGCAGCCGAGTAGCGGGAGTAACCCAGTACTTC

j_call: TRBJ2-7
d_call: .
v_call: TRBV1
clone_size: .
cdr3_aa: CTSSQDHEAGTSLCEQYF
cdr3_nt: TGCACCAGCAGCCAAGATCATGAGGCCGGGACTAGTCTCTGCGAGCAGTACTTC

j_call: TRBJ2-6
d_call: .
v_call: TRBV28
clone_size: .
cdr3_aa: CASRPWGAGANVLTF
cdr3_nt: TGTGCCAGCAGGCCGTGGGGGGCTGGGGCCAACGTCCTGACTTTC

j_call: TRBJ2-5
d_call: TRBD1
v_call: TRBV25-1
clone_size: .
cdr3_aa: CASNRDRGVQYF
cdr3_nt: TGTGCCAGCAACCGGGACAGGGGGGTTCAGTACTTC

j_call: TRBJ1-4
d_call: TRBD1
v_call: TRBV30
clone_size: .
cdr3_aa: CAGRDRTRYNEKLFF
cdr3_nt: TGTGCCGGCCGGGACAGGACAAGATATAATGAAAAACTGTTTTTT

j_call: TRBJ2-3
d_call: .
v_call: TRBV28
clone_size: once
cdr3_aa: CASSSHDRDTQYF
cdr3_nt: TGTGCCAGCAGTTCCCATGACAGAGATACGCAGTATTTT

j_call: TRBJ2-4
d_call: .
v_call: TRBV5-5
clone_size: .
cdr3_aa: CASTVAGIQYF
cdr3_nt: TGTGCCAGCACCGTCGCCGGCATTCAGTACTTC

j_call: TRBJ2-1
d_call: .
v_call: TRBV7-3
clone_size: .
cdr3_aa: CASSSFIGGGEQFF
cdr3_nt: TGTGCCAGCAGCTCCTTCATCGGGGGAGGTGAGCAGTTCTTC

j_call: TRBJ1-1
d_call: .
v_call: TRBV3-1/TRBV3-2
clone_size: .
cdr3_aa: CASSQVGGATEAFF
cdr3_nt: TGTGCCAGCAGCCAAGTTGGCGGGGCCACTGAAGCTTTCTTT

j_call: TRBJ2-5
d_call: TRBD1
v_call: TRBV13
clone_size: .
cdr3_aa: CASSLTRTGRETQYF
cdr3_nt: TGTGCCAGCAGCTTAACCCGGACAGGGCGGGAGACCCAGTACTTC

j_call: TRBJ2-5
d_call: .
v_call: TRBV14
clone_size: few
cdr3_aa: CASSQAAVRGTQYF
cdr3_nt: TGTGCCAGCAGCCAGGCTGCCGTGCGGGGGACCCAGTACTTC

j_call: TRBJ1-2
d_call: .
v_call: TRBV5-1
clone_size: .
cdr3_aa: CASSPREGNYGYTF
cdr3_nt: TGCGCCAGCAGCCCCAGGGAGGGTAACTATGGCTACACCTTC

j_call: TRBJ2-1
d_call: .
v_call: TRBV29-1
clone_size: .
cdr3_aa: CSLTDDPRRYNEQFF
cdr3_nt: TGCAGCCTTACCGACGACCCGAGGAGGTACAATGAGCAGTTCTTC

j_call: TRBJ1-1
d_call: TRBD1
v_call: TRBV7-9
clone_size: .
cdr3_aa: CASSLWTGSNTEAFF
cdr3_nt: TGTGCCAGCAGCCTCTGGACAGGTTCGAACACTGAAGCTTTCTTT

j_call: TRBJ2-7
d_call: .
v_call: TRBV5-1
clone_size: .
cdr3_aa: CASSLAQGGNEQYF
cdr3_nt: TGCGCCAGCAGCTTGGCCCAGGGTGGGAACGAGCAGTACTTC

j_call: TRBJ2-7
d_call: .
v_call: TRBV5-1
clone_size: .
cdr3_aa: CASSLVGEQYF
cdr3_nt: TGCGCCAGCAGCTTGGTCGGGGAGCAGTACTTC

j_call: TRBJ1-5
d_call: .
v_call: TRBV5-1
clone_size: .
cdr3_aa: CASSLARGQPQHF
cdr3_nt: TGCGCCAGCAGCTTGGCGCGGGGTCAGCCCCAGCATTTT

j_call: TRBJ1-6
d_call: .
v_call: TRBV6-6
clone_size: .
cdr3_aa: CASGSPLHF
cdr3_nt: TGTGCCAGTGGCTCACCCCTCCACTTT

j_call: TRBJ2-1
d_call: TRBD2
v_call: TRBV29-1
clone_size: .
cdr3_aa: CSVATSGGVESEQFF
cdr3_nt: TGCAGCGTTGCGACTAGCGGGGGGGTTGAAAGTGAGCAGTTCTTC

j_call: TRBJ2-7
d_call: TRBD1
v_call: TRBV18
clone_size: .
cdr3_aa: CASSPQDRGVHF
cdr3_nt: TGTGCCAGCTCACCCCAGGACAGGGGGGTCCACTTC

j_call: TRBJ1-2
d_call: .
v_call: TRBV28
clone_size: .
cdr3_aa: CASSFSYRANYGYTF
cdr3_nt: TGTGCCAGCAGTTTCTCGTACAGAGCTAACTATGGCTACACCTTC

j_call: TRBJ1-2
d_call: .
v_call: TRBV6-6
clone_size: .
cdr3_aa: CASCGGHGYGYTF
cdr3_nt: TGTGCCAGCTGTGGAGGGCATGGCTATGGCTACACCTTC

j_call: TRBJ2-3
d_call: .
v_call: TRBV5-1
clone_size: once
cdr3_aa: CASSFQTSFDTQYF
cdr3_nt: TGCGCCAGCAGCTTCCAAACTAGCTTCGATACGCAGTATTTT

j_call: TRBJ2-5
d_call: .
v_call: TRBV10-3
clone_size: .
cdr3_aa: CAIRPTGKSETQYF
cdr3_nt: TGTGCCATCAGACCTACAGGGAAGTCAGAGACCCAGTACTTC

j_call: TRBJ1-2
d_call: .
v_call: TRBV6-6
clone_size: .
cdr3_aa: CASSSLLYGYTF
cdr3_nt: TGTGCCAGCAGTTCCCTCTTATATGGCTACACCTTC

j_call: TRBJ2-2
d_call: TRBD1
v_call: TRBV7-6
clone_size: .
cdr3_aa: CASSLVQGATGELFF
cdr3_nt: TGTGCCAGCAGCTTAGTACAGGGGGCAACCGGGGAGCTGTTTTTT

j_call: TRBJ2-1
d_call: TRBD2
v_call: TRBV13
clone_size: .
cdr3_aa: CASNKGLADNEQFF
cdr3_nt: TGTGCCAGCAATAAAGGACTAGCGGACAATGAGCAGTTCTTC

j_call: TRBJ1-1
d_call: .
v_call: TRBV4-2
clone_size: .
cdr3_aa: CASSQGLKGDTEAFF
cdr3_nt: TGTGCCAGCAGCCAAGGTTTAAAGGGGGACACTGAAGCTTTCTTT

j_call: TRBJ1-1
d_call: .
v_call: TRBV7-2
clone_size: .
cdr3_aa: CASSPRRQEEAFF
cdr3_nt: TGTGCCAGCAGCCCCCGGCGACAGGAAGAAGCTTTCTTT

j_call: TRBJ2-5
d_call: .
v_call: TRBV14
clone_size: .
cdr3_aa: CASSQGLGGFETQYF
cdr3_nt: TGTGCCAGCAGCCAAGGGCTCGGGGGTTTTGAGACCCAGTACTTC

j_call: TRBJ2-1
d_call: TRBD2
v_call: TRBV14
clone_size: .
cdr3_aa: CASSRTGSGIRGWGSSYNEQFF
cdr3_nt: TGTGCCAGCAGCCGCACGGGGAGCGGGATACGGGGTTGGGGAAGCTCCTACAATGAGCAGTTCTTC

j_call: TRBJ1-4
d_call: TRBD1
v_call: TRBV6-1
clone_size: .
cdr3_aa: CASSVAPGTGSTTNEKLFF
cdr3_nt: TGTGCCAGCAGTGTCGCCCCCGGGACAGGGAGTACGACTAATGAAAAACTGTTTTTT

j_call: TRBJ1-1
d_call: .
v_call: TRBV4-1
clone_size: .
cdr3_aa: CASSLGGGPTEAFF
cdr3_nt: TGCGCCAGCAGTCTAGGGGGGGGGCCCACTGAAGCTTTCTTT

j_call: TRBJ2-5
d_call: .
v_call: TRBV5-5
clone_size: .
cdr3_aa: CASSSYWGGPQETQYF
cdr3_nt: TGTGCCAGCAGCTCTTACTGGGGGGGGCCTCAAGAGACCCAGTACTTC

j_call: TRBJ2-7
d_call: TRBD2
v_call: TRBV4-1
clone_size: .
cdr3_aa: CASSQLLRGTDYEQYF
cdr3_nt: TGCGCCAGCAGCCAACTCCTGCGGGGGACCGACTACGAGCAGTACTTC

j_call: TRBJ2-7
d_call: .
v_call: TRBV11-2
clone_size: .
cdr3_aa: CASSSWDILTSYEQYF
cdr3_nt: TGTGCCAGCAGCTCGTGGGACATCTTAACCTCCTACGAGCAGTACTTC

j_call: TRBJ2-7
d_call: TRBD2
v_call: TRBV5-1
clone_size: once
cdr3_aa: CASSWGGSYEQYF
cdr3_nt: TGCGCCAGCAGCTGGGGGGGCTCCTACGAGCAGTACTTC

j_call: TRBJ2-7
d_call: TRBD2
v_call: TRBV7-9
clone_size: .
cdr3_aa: CASSSRGAGGSYEQYF
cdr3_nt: TGTGCCAGCAGCTCGAGAGGAGCGGGAGGGTCCTACGAGCAGTACTTC

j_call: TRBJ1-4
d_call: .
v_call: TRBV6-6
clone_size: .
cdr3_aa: CASSYPNEKLFF
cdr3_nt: TGTGCCAGCAGTTACCCGAATGAAAAACTGTTTTTT

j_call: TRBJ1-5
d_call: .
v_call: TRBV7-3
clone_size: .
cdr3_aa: CASSVKEDPSPDQPQHF
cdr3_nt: TGTGCCAGCAGCGTTAAGGAGGACCCATCCCCGGATCAGCCCCAGCATTTT

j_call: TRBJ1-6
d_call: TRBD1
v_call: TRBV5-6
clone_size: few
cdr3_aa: CASSREGAHNSPLHF
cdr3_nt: TGTGCCAGCAGCCGGGAGGGGGCCCATAATTCACCCCTCCACTTT

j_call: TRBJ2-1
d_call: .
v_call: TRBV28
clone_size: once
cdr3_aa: CASSETSRGSYNEQFF
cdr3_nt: TGTGCCAGCAGCGAGACATCCCGGGGCTCCTACAATGAGCAGTTCTTC

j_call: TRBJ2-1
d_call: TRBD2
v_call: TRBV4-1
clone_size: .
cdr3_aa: CASSPIQGLAGVDYNEQFF
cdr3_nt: TGCGCCAGCAGCCCGATCCAAGGACTAGCGGGAGTCGACTACAATGAGCAGTTCTTC

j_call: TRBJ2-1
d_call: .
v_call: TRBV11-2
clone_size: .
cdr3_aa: CASSLVPGHNEQFF
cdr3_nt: TGTGCCAGCAGCTTAGTTCCAGGGCACAATGAGCAGTTCTTC

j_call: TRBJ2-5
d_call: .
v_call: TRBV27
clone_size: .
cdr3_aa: CASSSQETQYF
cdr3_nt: TGTGCCAGCAGTTCTCAAGAGACCCAGTACTTC

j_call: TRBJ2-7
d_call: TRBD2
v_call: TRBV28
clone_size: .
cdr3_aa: CASTPGGGYEQYF
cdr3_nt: TGTGCCAGCACCCCCGGGGGGGGCTACGAGCAGTACTTC

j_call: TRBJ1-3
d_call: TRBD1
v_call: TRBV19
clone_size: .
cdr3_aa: CASGTGENTIYF
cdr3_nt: TGTGCCAGCGGGACAGGGGAAAACACCATATATTTT

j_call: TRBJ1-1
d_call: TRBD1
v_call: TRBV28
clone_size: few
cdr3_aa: CASVTIGQANTEAFF
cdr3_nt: TGTGCCAGCGTAACGATCGGACAGGCGAACACTGAAGCTTTCTTT

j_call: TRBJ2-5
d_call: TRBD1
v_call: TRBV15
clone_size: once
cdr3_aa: CATSLQTGMVETQYF
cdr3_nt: TGTGCCACCAGCCTCCAGACAGGGATGGTAGAGACCCAGTACTTC